Listed below are T cell receptor beta chains from one sample, sequenced in a study of T cells after yellow fever vaccination. TCRdb ran MiXCR on the 5' RACE reads and lists one entry per CDR3 protein. The sample includes some 550,000 distinct CDR3 sequences, approximately 21% of them seen just once. The specimen was PBMCs, collected 15 days after the yellow fever booster vaccination. The receptors originated from a man aged 25 to 40 who received the YFV17D yellow fever vaccine. The CDR3 runs from the conserved cysteine through the conserved F or W. Each record gives: V gene, clone size, D gene, J gene, CDR3 protein, CDR3 DNA. The D gene is left open where the match is weak. Clone sizes are given selectively: once, few, many, or a class where the clone is expanded.

TRBV12-3/TRBV12-4	few	.	TRBJ2-5	CASSLLAGPLEETQYF	TGTGCCAGCAGTTTATTGGCGGGACCGTTAGAAGAGACCCAGTACTTC
TRBV12-3/TRBV12-4	.	.	TRBJ1-3	CASSLAGYRSGNTIYF	TGTGCCAGCAGTTTAGCAGGGTATCGCTCTGGAAACACCATATATTTT
TRBV20-1	.	.	TRBJ2-1	CSVTPRDPAVNEQFF	TGCAGTGTAACCCCCCGGGACCCCGCGGTCAATGAGCAGTTCTTC
TRBV7-2	few	.	TRBJ1-1	CASSLLTTEAFF	TGTGCCAGCAGCTTACTCACCACTGAAGCTTTCTTT
TRBV11-3	few	.	TRBJ2-5	CASGMKGDPQETQYF	TGTGCCAGCGGCATGAAGGGGGACCCCCAAGAGACCCAGTACTTC
TRBV29-1	.	TRBD1	TRBJ2-1	CSVTGTGTDEQFF	TGCAGCGTTACTGGGACAGGGACCGATGAGCAGTTCTTC
TRBV2	.	.	TRBJ2-5	CASRDIKYQETQYF	TGTGCCAGCAGAGACATAAAGTACCAAGAGACCCAGTACTTC
TRBV12-3/TRBV12-4	few	TRBD2	TRBJ2-3	CASRTAGGADTQYF	TGTGCCAGCAGGACAGCGGGAGGAGCAGATACGCAGTATTTT
TRBV5-4	.	.	TRBJ2-5	CASSNTGVSETQYF	TGTGCCAGCAGCAATACGGGAGTCAGTGAGACCCAGTACTTC
TRBV7-9	few	TRBD2	TRBJ2-7	CASSGTSGSSEQYF	TGTGCCAGCAGCGGGACTAGCGGGAGCTCCGAGCAGTACTTC
TRBV24-1	.	TRBD2	TRBJ2-1	CATSDTGLAGAEQFF	TGTGCCACCAGTGACACTGGACTAGCGGGAGCTGAGCAGTTCTTC
TRBV4-3	.	TRBD1	TRBJ2-1	CASSQVNVGTGGWNEQFF	TGCGCCAGCAGCCAAGTTAACGTAGGGACAGGGGGTTGGAATGAGCAGTTCTTC
TRBV5-1	many	TRBD1	TRBJ2-2	CASSLRTGVAGELFF	TGCGCCAGCAGCTTGAGAACAGGGGTTGCCGGGGAGCTGTTTTTT
TRBV5-6	once	.	TRBJ2-1	CASSSMRRGADNEQFF	TGTGCCAGCAGCTCAATGAGACGGGGGGCAGACAATGAGCAGTTCTTC
TRBV12-3/TRBV12-4	.	TRBD2	TRBJ2-7	CASSFSGRAYEQYF	TGTGCCAGCAGTTTCTCCGGGAGGGCCTACGAGCAGTACTTC